This T cell receptor beta chain was captured in a study of OX40 agonist ivuxolimab in advanced cancers. With respect to the entire study: Ivuxolimab was an agonistic, fully human IgG2 monoclonal antibody directed against OX40 (CD134), a costimulatory receptor. Intravenous ivuxolimab was administered to patients every 2 weeks at six dose levels: 0.01, 0.1, 0.3, 1.5, 3 and 10 mg/kg. Of the approximately 54 dose-escalation patients, hepatocellular carcinoma was present in around 19, melanoma in approximately 15, renal cell carcinoma in 9 and head and neck cancer in 9. In the dose-escalation cohort, around four fifths of patients were male, and the mean age was approximately 60 years, with a range of about 23 to 90. Patients were allowed to have had prior anti-PD-1, anti-PD-L1 or anti-CTLA-4 therapy, and approximately 40% of the dose-escalation patients had been treated with checkpoint inhibitors. Partial responses occurred in three dose-escalation patients, of whom one had hepatocellular carcinoma and two had cutaneous melanoma. Peripheral TCRbeta sequencing aimed to test whether ivuxolimab altered TCR sequence diversity and caused clonal T-cell expansion. The monotherapy dose-escalation portion (N = 52 patients) of the phase I ivuxolimab trial is reported in the paper.

The trial excluded patients who had a history of autoimmune disease or who were on systemic immunosuppression. Peripheral blood for TCR sequencing was collected from all dose cohorts at baseline, on cycle 4 day 1, and on cycle 7 day 1. Samples were obtained from an open-label, multicenter, first-in-human phase I dose-escalation trial of ivuxolimab. The trial enrolled adults with locally advanced or metastatic head and neck squamous cell, hepatocellular, melanoma or renal cell carcinoma. Before TCR sequencing, CD4+ and CD8+ T cells were separately sorted from peripheral blood. Genomic DNA was isolated from the sorted cells so that the TCRbeta CDR3 region could be sequenced. The immunoSEQ Assay was used for sequencing of TCRbeta CDR3 regions. This is the immuneACCESS table as TCRdb keeps it, with only in-frame sequences that have V and J called. A part of the clones is gone; compared with another copy, unresolved V genes explain less than half, and the rest is unexplained. This sample lists 40,000 to 45,000 clones; about 86% were detected once. Clones ranked in the top ten supply 21% of the sample.

In regard to this clone: Its antigen remains unidentified. The input lacks base qualities; no much larger clone sits a single base away.

Overall results and qualifications from the work: Partial responders in the 0.1-3.0 mg/kg groups had among the lowest normalized peripheral clonal expansion, especially among CD8+ T cells. Low levels of normalized T-cell clonal expansion were also seen in some patients who did not respond. The antigen specificity of the clonally expanded peripheral T cells was not determined. On average, CD8+ T cells showed more expanded clones than CD4+ T cells after ivuxolimab. At doses of 0.1 to 3.0 mg/kg, clonal expansion of both CD4+ and CD8+ blood T cells was observed from baseline to week 6.

According to the germline V gene, CDR1 reads SNHLY and CDR2 reads FYNNEI. The CDR3 covers 14 residues, taking in both the cysteine and the phenylalanine. Left in the record is the CDR3 DNA by itself, 42 bases read in frame from the first base. Germline trimming amounts to 4 bases on V and 5 bases on J, with 6 as the count of junction bases outside the gene matches. This receptor was obtained from an adult with an advanced solid tumor such as melanoma, head and neck, liver or kidney cancer. The sample in question was CD4+ or CD8+ T cells sorted from blood, obtained in a trial of the OX40 agonist ivuxolimab. The V and J genes are TRBV2 and TRBJ1-1, with 8 junctional bases fitting TRBD1. Read as DNA, the sequence is TGTGCCAGCAGTGCCCGACAGGGGCGGACTGAAGCTTTCTTT. Its product reads: CASSARQGRTEAFF.